Shown below are 19 T cell receptor beta chains from a single sample sequenced in a study of blood T cell repertoires in COVID-19 (TCRdb year 2020). Library generation was performed with the immunoSEQ multiplex PCR assay. TCRdb took this table from immuneACCESS and kept in-frame rearrangements with V and J called. Such tables lack part of the clones; where checked against another copy, unresolved V genes explain under half of the gap, and the rest is unexplained. For this sample the table gives tens of thousands of clones, of which over 75% were detected only once. 1% to 1.5% of the sample comes from the top ten. The sample consisted of peripheral blood. These receptors came from a woman in her forties with acute or convalescent COVID-19.

This sequence joins TRBV7-8 and TRBJ1-5; 7 nucleotides match TRBD1. The CDR3 has 15 residues. V was clipped by 5 bases and J by 6 bases; unmatched bases: 10. Germline values: CDR1 SGHVS, CDR2 FQNEAQ. The CDR3 DNA follows: TGTGCCAGCAGCCGGAGACAGGGTCCATCTCAGCCCCAGCATTTT. Amino acid sequence: CASSRRQGPSQPQHF.

The chain recombines TRBV7-9 with TRBJ1-5; TRBD1 matches 9 bases. With V trimmed by 4 bases and J by 1 base, 11 bases remained unmatched. The CDR3 length is 18 residues. CDR1 SEHNR and CDR2 FQNEAQ come from the germline V gene (reference sequence). CDR3 DNA sequence: TGTGCCAGCAGCTCGACCGGGACAGGGACTGGGAGCAATCAGCCCCAGCATTTT. This sequence encodes CASSSTGTGTGSNQPQHF.

The V and J genes are TRBV6-1 and TRBJ2-7, with D uncertain. The CDR3 is 14 residues long. Germline CDR1 reads MNHNS; CDR2 reads SASEGT. The V end lost 3 bases, the J end lost 0 bases, and 9 bases lay between the germline ends. Here the CDR3 DNA reads TGTGCCAGCAGTGAGGGCCGTAGCTCCTACGAGCAGTACTTC. Its protein product is CASSEGRSSYEQYF.

The chain joins TRBV14 to TRBJ1-4; TRBD1 matches 8 bases. Germline CDR1 and CDR2: SGHDN and FVKESK. V was clipped by 0 bases and J by 5 bases; unmatched bases: 8. This CDR3 has 17 residues. In nucleotides, the CDR3 is TGTGCCAGCAGCCAAGATTCACGGGGGACAGGAAATGAAAAACTGTTTTTT. Translation: CASSQDSRGTGNEKLFF.

V and J are TRBV7-3 and TRBJ2-2; a possible D gene is TRBD1 (6 bases). Per the germline V gene, CDR1 is SGHTA and CDR2 is FQGTGA. The CDR3 extends over 16 amino acids. V lost 4 bases and J 2 bases, leaving 14 bases between the germline ends. The CDR3 here is CASSSSARGNTGELFF. Here the CDR3 DNA reads TGTGCCAGCAGCTCGTCGGCCAGGGGAAACACCGGGGAGCTGTTTTTT.

The V gene is TRBV5-6, the J gene TRBJ1-2; the D gene is possibly TRBD1 (6 bases). V was shortened by 7 bases and J by 4 bases, with 11 bases between the two germline ends. Germline loops: CDR1 SGHDT, CDR2 YYEEEE. The CDR3 is 12 residues long. CDR3 sequence (DNA): TGTGCCAGCTATGACAGGATCTATGGCTACACCTTC. It encodes CASYDRIYGYTF.

This chain connects TRBV12-5 to TRBJ2-1; TRBD2 agrees at 13 bases. The J segment lost 10 bases and the V segment lost 1 base, leaving 4 bases of the junction unmatched. The CDR3 consists of 15 residues. CDR1 and CDR2 (germline): LGHNT, FRNRAP. CDR3 bases: TGTGCTAGTGGTTTGGGGACTAGCGGGGGCCTCGAGCAGTTCTTC. Its translation is CASGLGTSGGLEQFF.

The V gene is TRBV5-5, the J gene TRBJ2-3; TRBD2 matches at 7 bases. This CDR3 spans 16 amino acids. V lost 3 bases to trimming and J lost 4 bases; unmatched junction nucleotides: 11. In germline, CDR1 is SGHKS, CDR2 YYEKEE (reference sequence). This CDR3 reads CASSSLGEGFSDTQYF. In nucleotides, the CDR3 is TGTGCCAGCAGCTCCCTGGGGGAGGGATTTTCAGATACGCAGTATTTT.

The rearrangement uses TRBV7-3 and TRBJ1-1; D remains ambiguous. Trimming cost V 0 bases and J 4 bases, with 6 bases left between them. Germline CDR1 is SGHTA and CDR2 is FQGTGA. CDR3 length equals 13 residues. The CDR3 coding sequence is TGTGCCAGCAGCTTAACGGGGAGCACTGAAGCTTTCTTT. Translated: CASSLTGSTEAFF.

J is TRBJ2-2 and V is TRBV7-9; possible D gene TRBD2, 6 bases. Germline assignment: CDR1 SEHNR and CDR2 FQNEAQ (reference sequence). V was trimmed by 5 bases and J by 4 bases, leaving 20 bases between them. This CDR3 comprises 17 residues. The CDR3 DNA reads as TGTGCCAGCAGCCCCTTGGCGGAGGGTGTAATCACCGGGGAGCTGTTTTTT. It specifies CASSPLAEGVITGELFF.

The chain recombines TRBV5-1 with TRBJ2-3; 7 nucleotides match TRBD2. J was trimmed by 2 bases and V by 4 bases; bases with no gene match: 7. CDR3 length: 15 amino acids. Germline lookup yields CDR1 SGHRS and CDR2 YFSETQ. The CDR3 region is CASSRGEGHTDTQYF. In DNA, the CDR3 is TGCGCCAGCAGCCGGGGGGAAGGTCACACAGATACGCAGTATTTT. Complete variable domain (other parts from reference TRBV5-1 and TRBJ2-3): KAGVTQTPRYLIKTRGQQVTLSCSPISGHRSVSWYQQTPGQGLQFLFEYFSETQRNKGNFPGRFSGRQFSNSRSEMNVSTLELGDSALYLCASSRGEGHTDTQYFGPGTRLTVL.

This chain links TRBV7-9 with TRBJ2-5; 7 bases agree with TRBD1. The V gene's germline CDR1 is SEHNR and CDR2 FQNEAQ (reference sequence). Trimming at V came to 5 bases and at J to 1 base, leaving 1 base not matched to a gene. This CDR3 is built from 13 residues. The CDR3, as DNA: TGTGCCAGCAGCCGGGACAGCCAAGAGACCCAGTACTTC. This translates into CASSRDSQETQYF.

The rearrangement uses TRBV30 and TRBJ2-3; D unresolved. V was trimmed by 1 base and J by 6 bases, leaving 14 bases between them. The CDR3 spans 14 residues. Germline V gene data show CDR1 as GTSNPN and CDR2 as SVGIG (reference sequence). The CDR3 sequence is CAWSGSAAQDTQYF. As DNA, the CDR3 is TGTGCCTGGAGTGGGTCAGCCGCACAGGATACGCAGTATTTT.

The CDR3 nucleotides read TGTGCCAGTAGTATATCTACAGATGGCTACACCTTC. Translation: CASSISTDGYTF. The chain couples TRBV19 to TRBJ1-2; D gene uncertain. With 2 bases removed from V and 6 bases from J, the gap between germline ends came to 7 bases. The CDR3 totals 12 residues. Germline-derived CDR1 and CDR2 are LNHDA and SQIVND (reference sequence). The variable domain in full, completed from reference TRBV19 and TRBJ1-2, reads DGGITQSPKYLFRKEGQNVTLSCEQNLNHDAMYWYRQDPGQGLRLIYYSQIVNDFQKGDIAEGYSVSREKKESFPLTVTSAQKNPTAFYLCASSISTDGYTFGSGTRLTVV.

The chain is built from TRBV18 and TRBJ2-7, with 12 positions matching TRBD2. In germline, CDR1 is KGHSH, CDR2 LQKENI. Trimming at V came to 3 bases and at J to 2 bases, leaving 11 bases not matched to a gene. This CDR3 spans 18 amino acids. The CDR3, as DNA: TGTGCCAGCTCACCTTCATTCCGGACTAGCGGGGCTCCCTACGAGCAGTACTTC. Translating it yields CASSPSFRTSGAPYEQYF.

The rearrangement joins TRBV3-1 (or the pseudogene TRBV3-2) to TRBJ1-5, with D possibly TRBD1 on 5 matching bases. Germline V gives CDR1 LGHDT, CDR2 YNNKEL (reference sequence). This CDR3 spans 15 amino acids. V was clipped by 2 bases and J by 3 bases, with 11 bases between them. This CDR3 reads CASSQTPGPNQPQHF. CDR3 DNA sequence: TGTGCCAGCAGCCAAACCCCAGGGCCCAATCAGCCCCAGCATTTT.

The V gene is TRBV27, the J gene TRBJ1-5; TRBD1 is a possible D gene (6 bases). The CDR3 is 12 residues long. The germline gives CDR1 MNHEY, CDR2 SMNVEV (reference sequence). Between the trimmed V and J ends, which lost 2 bases and 7 bases, there was a span of 6 bases. This CDR3 is CASSLRGQPQHF. CDR3 coding DNA: TGTGCCAGCAGTTTAAGGGGGCAGCCCCAGCATTTT.

The chain has TRBV27 and TRBJ2-1; 8 bases line up with TRBD1. This CDR3 has 15 amino acids. The V gene's germline CDR1 is MNHEY and CDR2 SMNVEV (reference sequence). The V segment lost 5 bases and the J segment 2 bases; nucleotides outside the gene matches: 5. The CDR3 here is CASSPWTGPYNEQFF. CDR3 DNA sequence: TGTGCCAGCAGTCCATGGACAGGGCCCTACAATGAGCAGTTCTTC.

The chain has TRBV27 and TRBJ2-3; 12 nucleotides match TRBD2. Germline loops: CDR1 MNHEY, CDR2 SMNVEV (reference sequence). CDR3 length: 14 residues. J lost 12 bases, V lost 4 bases, and 8 bases had no gene match. CDR3 sequence: CASSSVTSGSAQYF. CDR3 sequence (DNA): TGTGCCAGCAGTTCCGTGACTAGCGGGAGCGCTCAGTATTTT.